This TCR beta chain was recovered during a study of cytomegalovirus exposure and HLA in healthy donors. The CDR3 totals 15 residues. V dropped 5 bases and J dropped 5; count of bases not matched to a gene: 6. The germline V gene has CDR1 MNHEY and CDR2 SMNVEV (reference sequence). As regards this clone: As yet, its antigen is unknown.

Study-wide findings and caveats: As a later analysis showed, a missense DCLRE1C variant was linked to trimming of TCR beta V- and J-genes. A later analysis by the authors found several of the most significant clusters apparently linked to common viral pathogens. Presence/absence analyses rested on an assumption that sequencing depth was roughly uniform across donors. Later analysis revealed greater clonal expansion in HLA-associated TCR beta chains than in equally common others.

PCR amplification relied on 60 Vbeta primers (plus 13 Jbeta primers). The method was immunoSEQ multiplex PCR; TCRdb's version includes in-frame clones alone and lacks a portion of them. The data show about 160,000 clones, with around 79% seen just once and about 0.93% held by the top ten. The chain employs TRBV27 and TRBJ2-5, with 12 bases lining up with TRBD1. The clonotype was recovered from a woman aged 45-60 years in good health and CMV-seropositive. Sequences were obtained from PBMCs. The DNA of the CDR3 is TGTGCCAGCAGTGGCGGGACAGGGGGCCGTGAGACCCAGTACTTC. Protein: CASSGGTGGRETQYF.